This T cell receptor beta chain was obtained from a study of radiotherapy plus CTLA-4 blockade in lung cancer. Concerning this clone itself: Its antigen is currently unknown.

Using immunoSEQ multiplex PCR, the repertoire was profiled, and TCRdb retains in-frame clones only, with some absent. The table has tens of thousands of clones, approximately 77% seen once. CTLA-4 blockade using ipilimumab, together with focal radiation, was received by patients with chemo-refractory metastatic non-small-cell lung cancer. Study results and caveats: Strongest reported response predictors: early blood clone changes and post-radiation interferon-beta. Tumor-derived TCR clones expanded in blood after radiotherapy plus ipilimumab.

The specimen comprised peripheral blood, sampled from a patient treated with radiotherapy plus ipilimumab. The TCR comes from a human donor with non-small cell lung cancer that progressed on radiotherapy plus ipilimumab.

The CDR3 spells CASRPQWRSGELFF. The DNA for the CDR3 is TGTGCCAGCAGGCCACAGTGGAGGAGCGGGGAGCTGTTTTTT. This chain uses TRBV13 with TRBJ2-2; D perhaps matches TRBD2 (5 bases). Germline V CDR1 and CDR2: PRHDT, FYEKMQ (reference sequence). The V and J ends lost 6 bases and 7 bases respectively, with 15 bases between them. CDR3 size: 14 residues. Combining the CDR3 with reference TRBV13 and TRBJ2-2 gives the whole variable domain AAGVIQSPRHLIKEKRETATLKCYPIPRHDTVYWYQQGPGQDPQFLISFYEKMQSDKGSIPDRFSAQQFSDYHSELNMSSLELGDSALYFCASRPQWRSGELFFGEGSRLTVL.